A selection of T cell receptor beta chains follows, all from one sample in a study of T cell repertoires in cytomegalovirus infection. MiXCR, run by TCRdb on the reads, gives a single entry per CDR3 protein. Of about 440,000 distinct CDR3 sequences listed, 25% to 40% are singletons. Sequencing was performed on PBMCs. All receptors derive from a human donor in good health (CMV status not recorded). Some clones in this sample may be carry-over from other donors' samples. CDR3s include the opening cysteine and the closing phenylalanine or tryptophan. The D gene is left open where the match is weak.

CDR3 protein	D gene	V gene
CASSLVGTVNTEAFF	TRBD1	TRBV12-3/TRBV12-4
CASSVGSGGYNEQFF	TRBD2	TRBV25-1
CASSLALGNRGNYGYTF	TRBD1	TRBV7-2
CSASMTSGGRLSYNEQFF	TRBD2	TRBV20-1
CSARWNRGNTEAFF	TRBD1	TRBV20-1
CASSSGQGFTEAFF	TRBD1	TRBV5-1
CASSQGGLYNQPQHF	-	TRBV7-8
CASTATGTYEQYF	TRBD1	TRBV25-1
CASSEGASGATDTQYF	TRBD2	TRBV10-2
CASSRTGPQPQHF	-	TRBV7-2
CASSTDRSGANVLTF	-	TRBV6-8
CACSQDRGARNGYTF	-	TRBV4-1
CASSLVVSGSTDTQYF	-	TRBV7-8
CASSYSQGPYEQYF	-	TRBV6-5
CASSPKRLAGFQETQYF	TRBD2	TRBV7-2
CASSLVSGGGTEAFF	-	TRBV7-6
CASSLGGGTGEKLFF	-	TRBV5-1
CASTEFLGVTGELFF	-	TRBV7-2
CASSLGSANYCYTF	-	TRBV5-4
CAISDGQNEKLFF	-	TRBV10-3
CASSFQMNTEAFF	-	TRBV12-3/TRBV12-4
CASSLQMSSRGAGEQYF	-	TRBV7-9
CASSFGQGARGYTF	TRBD1	TRBV5-4
CASSSIMDGYTEAFF	-	TRBV19
CASSLIYEAFF	-	TRBV7-2
CASSSGIRPNTGELFF	-	TRBV28
CAWSGGQGLAEAFF	TRBD1	TRBV30
CATRRKDTQYF	-	TRBV6-6
CASNRQQGDNQPQHF	TRBD1	TRBV6-6
CSAKMGTKVYEQYF	TRBD2	TRBV20-1
CASSSDRGRGRTEAFF	TRBD1	TRBV6-6
CASTIAGDPQTVSNQPQHF	-	TRBV6-5
CASSPRGQAGYGYTF	-	TRBV7-3
CASSIGTRHTEAFF	-	TRBV19
CASSQQPDRINGYTF	-	TRBV4-1
CASSLIDGELFF	-	TRBV7-6
CASSSPDGLGSAYGYTF	-	TRBV6-6
CASSFRTLNQPQHF	-	TRBV28
CASSPAPQTMNTEAFF	-	TRBV19
CASSLEANYGYTF	-	TRBV7-6
CASSELSYRDTQYF	-	TRBV2
CASSPDRTGELFF	-	TRBV2
CASSFIQGPEVSYEQYF	-	TRBV7-6
CASSYSAGGRRYNEQFF	TRBD2	TRBV6-8
CASSVEGAFTLYGYTF	TRBD1	TRBV2
CASSYSQGNTGELFF	-	TRBV6-6
CASSLTGTGEFEQYF	-	TRBV7-2
CASTLTVGPANTEAFF	-	TRBV12-3/TRBV12-4
CANSFGLAGDEQYF	TRBD2	TRBV7-9
CASQGQENTEAFF	TRBD1	TRBV5-1
CASTWDRSSYNEQFF	TRBD1	TRBV19
CASSSGQGRFGYTF	TRBD1	TRBV7-9
CASSPGGDREQYF	TRBD2	TRBV7-7
CASITQGALNTGELFF	TRBD1	TRBV7-2
CATSGDWGILYEQYF	-	TRBV15
CASSLSGVEETQYF	-	TRBV12-3/TRBV12-4
CASRPGPYNSPLHF	-	TRBV12-3/TRBV12-4
CASSGPGLAGVNEQFF	TRBD2	TRBV6-1
CASSWRQHNSPLHF	-	TRBV25-1
CASSPDSQGPQHF	-	TRBV18